The subject of this entry is one TCR beta chain. This specimen belongs to a study of blood T cell repertoires in COVID-19. About the study: T cells, B-cell-depleted T cells, or PBMCs supplied cDNA or gDNA.

CDR3 length: 17 residues. CDR1 is ENHRY and CDR2 is SYGVKD in the germline V gene. After removal of 6 bases from V and 0 bases from J, the junction contained 7 bases not matched to a gene. TCRdb's copy holds only in-frame clones and misses some; the assay was immunoSEQ multiplex PCR. In the table there are under 65,000 clones, approximately 88% of which are singletons. The material sequenced was peripheral blood. The rearrangement links TRBV10-3 to TRBJ2-3; 12 positions match TRBD2. This clonotype was sampled from a human donor in a cohort sampled during active COVID-19. The CDR3 bases are TGTGCCATCAGGGACCTGACTAGCGGGGGAAGCACAGATACGCAGTATTTT. It yields the protein CAIRDLTSGGSTDTQYF.